The clone carrying this T cell receptor (beta chain) was observed a single time. Its antigen remains unknown. This entry comes from a study of cytomegalovirus exposure and HLA in healthy donors. Overall study findings and caveats: A later analysis reported that several of the most significant clusters appeared to be linked to common viral pathogens, among them Epstein-Barr virus. Within an earlier analysis, most TCR beta V segments proved productive either about 87% or about 30% of the time. The CMV antigen specificity of a few CMV-associated chains was confirmed through in vitro analysis.

From germline, CDR1 is MNHNS and CDR2 SASEGT. CDR3 length: 14 residues. V lost 6 bases and J lost 3; bases outside the gene matches: 6. This PCR relied on a set of 60 Vbeta primers and 13 Jbeta primers. Here immunoSEQ multiplex PCR was the method, and the copy in TCRdb shows in-frame clones only, minus some. This sample has around 150,000 clones, with approximately 73% found just once. The TCR sequence derives from a man in his thirties or forties in good health and CMV-seropositive. The chain links TRBV6-1 to TRBJ2-7; 9 nucleotides align to TRBD2. The sample consisted of PBMCs. CDR3 loop: CASSISGRSYEQYF. The CDR3 region has the DNA TGTGCCAGCAGCATTAGCGGGAGAAGCTACGAGCAGTACTTC.